This T cell receptor (beta chain) stems from a study of blood T cell repertoires in COVID-19. As for the study in general: The United States, Italy and Spain supplied acute and convalescent COVID-19 samples. Sample material is recorded as cDNA or gDNA derived from T cells, B-cell-depleted T cells, or PBMCs.

The authors' processing: Reference gene primer amplification in the assay estimated nucleated cell counts. TCRdb's copy holds only in-frame clones and misses some; the assay was immunoSEQ multiplex PCR. V and J calls and clone size are given by that table; D and trimming were obtained from the DNA. This sample yields about 100,000 clones, of which 70% to 90% are seen a single time; 4.5% to 6.5% belongs to the top ten. The V gene's germline CDR1 is LGHNA and CDR2 YNFKEQ. V dropped 0 bases and J dropped 4 bases, with 20 bases sitting between them. The CDR3 length is 18 residues. The V call is TRBV4-2, the J call TRBJ2-3; maybe TRBD2 (6 bases). Sequences were obtained from peripheral blood. This TCR was recovered from a human donor in a cohort sampled during active COVID-19. The CDR3, as DNA: TGTGCCAGCAGCCAAGATACACCGCGGGGACTTAGCCCAGATACGCAGTATTTT. This encodes CASSQDTPRGLSPDTQYF.